This T cell receptor beta chain came from a study of graft-versus-host responses after intestinal transplantation. The authors processed graft tissue to release intraepithelial and lamina propria lymphocytes. This CDR3 has 17 amino acids. Trimming stripped 0 bases from V and 3 bases from J, with 19 bases between. The germline gives CDR1 SGHDT, CDR2 YYEEEE. Profiled with immunoSEQ multiplex PCR; TCRdb holds only in-frame clones, not every one. The sample holds about 29,000 clones, 60% to 85% seen once. This sample comprised ileum tissue, obtained 98 days after intestinal transplantation. This chain connects TRBV5-6 to TRBJ2-7; D could derive from TRBD1 or TRBD2 (5 bases each). The TCR was taken from a human patient who received an intestinal transplant, so some T cells may come from the graft donor. The CDR3 nucleotides read TGTGCCAGCAGCTTGGGGATTACAGGATTTGAGGGCTACGAGCAGTACTTC. This gives the protein CASSLGITGFEGYEQYF.